The TCR beta chain described here comes from a study of OX40 agonist ivuxolimab in advanced cancers. Clones were read by immunoSEQ multiplex PCR, and TCRdb kept only the in-frame ones, dropping some. The table shows approximately 88,000 clones, with around nine tenths occurring only once. The length of the CDR3 is 13 residues. V lost 8 bases and J 6 bases, leaving 13 bases between the germline ends. Germline loops: CDR1 MNHNS, CDR2 SASEGT. This receptor was obtained from an adult with an advanced solid tumor such as melanoma, head and neck, liver or kidney cancer. Specimen: CD4+ or CD8+ T cells sorted from blood, collected in a trial of the OX40 agonist ivuxolimab. The rearrangement uses TRBV6-1 and TRBJ1-4, with a tentative D call TRBD1 (6 bases). The CDR3 spells CASYLGQHEKLFF. In nucleotides, the CDR3 is TGTGCCAGCTACCTTGGACAGCATGAAAAACTGTTTTTT.